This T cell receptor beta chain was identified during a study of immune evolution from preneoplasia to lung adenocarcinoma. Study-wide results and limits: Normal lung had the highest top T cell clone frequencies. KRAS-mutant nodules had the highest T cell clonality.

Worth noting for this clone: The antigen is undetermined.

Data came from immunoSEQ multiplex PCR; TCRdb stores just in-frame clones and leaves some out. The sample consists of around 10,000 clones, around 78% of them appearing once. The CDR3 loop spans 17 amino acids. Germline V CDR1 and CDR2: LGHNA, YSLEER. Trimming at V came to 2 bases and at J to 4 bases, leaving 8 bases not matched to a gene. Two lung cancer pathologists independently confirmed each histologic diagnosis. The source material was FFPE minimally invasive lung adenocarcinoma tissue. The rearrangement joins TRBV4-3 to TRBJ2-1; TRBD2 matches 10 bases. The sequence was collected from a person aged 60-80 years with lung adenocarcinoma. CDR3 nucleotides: TGCGCCAGCAGCCAAACCGTGATAGCGGGGGGATACAATGAGCAGTTCTTC. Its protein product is CASSQTVIAGGYNEQFF.